Each of the 16 T cell receptor beta chains below was sequenced from the same sample in a study of CD8 T cells in ankylosing spondylitis. Each CDR3 protein is one row after TCRdb ran MiXCR on the 5' RACE reads. Of more than 150,000 distinct CDR3 sequences in the sample, more than 10% were seen once. Sequencing used blood, either unsorted or a sorted T cell fraction (not recorded which). Receptors originate from a male donor with ankylosing spondylitis or in good health (not recorded which).

The chain recombines TRBV19 with TRBJ2-3; tentatively, D is TRBD2 (6 bases). Germline CDR1 LNHDA, CDR2 SQIVND (reference sequence). The CDR3 is 15 amino acids. V shed 4 bases and J shed 6 bases, with 17 bases lying between them. This chain's CDR3 is CASSNRDWTGDTQYF. CDR3 nucleotides: TGTGCCAGTAGTAACCGGGACTGGACCGGGGATACGCAGTATTTT.

This clonotype has more than one count but fewer than ten. The J gene is TRBJ2-3, the V gene TRBV20-1; TRBD1 agrees at 7 bases. Germline CDR1 DFQATT, CDR2 SNEGSKA (reference sequence). The V gene end was trimmed by 5 bases and the J gene end by 6 bases; junction bases not matched to a gene: 14. CDR3 length: 15 residues. This chain's CDR3 is CSAAPGQILTDTQYF. CDR3 DNA: TGCAGTGCTGCACCGGGACAGATATTGACGGATACGCAGTATTTT.

This clonotype was seen many times. The chain is built from TRBV4-1 and TRBJ2-7; 7 bases align to TRBD1. CDR3 length: 15 residues. CDR1 MGHRA and CDR2 YSYEKL come from the germline V gene. V shed 0 bases and J 1 base; nucleotides not matched to a gene: 3. CDR3 nucleotides: TGCGCCAGCAGCCAAGACCACAGGGGATCCTACGAGCAGTACTTC. The encoded protein is CASSQDHRGSYEQYF.

In this sample, this clonotype turned up many times. The gene calls are TRBV3-1 and TRBJ1-2; TRBD1 aligns across 11 bases. The J segment lost 8 bases and the V segment lost 4 bases, leaving 9 bases of the junction unmatched. In germline, CDR1 is LGHDT, CDR2 YNNKEL (reference sequence). The CDR3 has 15 residues. The CDR3 coding sequence is TGTGCCAGCAGCCCCGGGACAGGGGGAGTGTGGGGCTACACCTTC. Protein product: CASSPGTGGVWGYTF.

The chain is built from TRBV12-3 or TRBV12-4 and TRBJ2-7; TRBD1 aligns across 8 bases. The CDR3 totals 16 residues. V lost 5 bases to trimming and J lost 5 bases; unmatched junction nucleotides: 14. CDR3 protein: CASSDDRGLFWDEQYF. The CDR3 region has the DNA TGTGCCAGCAGTGACGACAGGGGCCTGTTTTGGGACGAGCAGTACTTC.

The chain links TRBV6-1 to TRBJ2-5; 10 bases are a match to TRBD2. CDR3 length equals 15 residues. The germline CDR1 and CDR2 sequences are MNHNS and SASEGT. V lost 6 bases, J lost 4 bases, and 8 bases stayed unmatched. CDR3 sequence (DNA): TGTGCCAGCAGCCACGAGCGGGGGGGCTTAGAGACCCAGTACTTC. Translating it yields CASSHERGGLETQYF.

CDR3 amino acids: CASSELGLAGNEQYF. The CDR3 DNA reads as TGTGCCAGCAGTGAACTTGGGCTAGCGGGGAACGAGCAGTACTTC. J is TRBJ2-7 and V is TRBV2; TRBD2 agrees at 9 bases. With 2 bases clipped from V and 5 bases from J, the junction kept 7 bases outside the gene matches. CDR1 is SNHLY, CDR2 FYNNEI, per germline. This CDR3 has 15 residues.

The V gene is TRBV11-2, the J gene TRBJ1-2; D is undetermined. The V end was cut by 2 bases, the J end by 5 bases, with 15 bases between. Germline V gives CDR1 SGHAT, CDR2 FQNNGV. The CDR3 has 15 amino acids. DNA of the CDR3: TGTGCCAGCAGCTTATATCCACGCCCCATTTATGGCTACACCTTC. Its protein is CASSLYPRPIYGYTF.

The gene calls are TRBV6-1 and TRBJ2-1; D gene ambiguous. Germline V CDR1 and CDR2: MNHNS, SASEGT. The CDR3 totals 14 residues. Deletions cut 7 bases from V and 7 bases from J, with 17 bases between. CDR3 amino acids: CASTRGLTFNEQFF. The CDR3 nucleotides are TGTGCCAGCACTAGAGGCCTTACCTTTAATGAGCAGTTCTTC.

This clonotype showed up just a few times. The DNA of the CDR3 is TGTGCCAGCAGCTTAGAGGCGATGTTTCCTTATGGCTACACCTTC. Protein: CASSLEAMFPYGYTF. This chain links TRBV7-8 with TRBJ1-2; D is unclear. The CDR3 sequence is 15 residues long. The germline V gene encodes CDR1 SGHVS and CDR2 FQNEAQ. Trimming removed 1 base at V and 5 bases at J, with 14 bases between.

V is TRBV5-7 and J is TRBJ1-4, with D hard to call. TRBV5-7 falls under the ORF class, with uncertain function. Trimming took 2 bases from V and 8 from J, leaving 7 bases between them. This CDR3 region has 12 residues. CDR3 DNA sequence: TGTGCCAGCAGCTTCAGAGAAGAAAAACTGTTTTTT. Protein product: CASSFREEKLFF.

This clonotype was detected only a few times. The chain combines TRBV12-3 or TRBV12-4 with TRBJ2-2, with 13 bases matching TRBD2. The CDR3 sequence is 19 residues long. The V gene end was trimmed by 4 bases and the J gene end by 2 bases; junction bases not matched to a gene: 10. The CDR3 is CASSSYRTSGGHNTGELFF. In nucleotides, the CDR3 is TGTGCCAGCAGTTCATATCGGACTAGCGGGGGCCATAACACCGGGGAGCTGTTTTTT.

This clonotype was seen many times. The chain couples TRBV2 to TRBJ2-7; D unclear. CDR1 is SNHLY, CDR2 FYNNEI, per germline. This CDR3 is 12 amino acids long. V lost 5 bases to trimming and J lost 4 bases, with 9 bases between them. CDR3 sequence: CASSLYSYEQYF. The CDR3 region has the DNA TGTGCCAGCAGTTTATACAGTTACGAGCAGTACTTC.

This chain links TRBV19 with TRBJ2-7; D ambiguous. The CDR3 loop spans 17 amino acids. V gave up 8 bases and J gave up 0 bases, with 23 bases separating them. Germline V gene lookup returns CDR1 LNHDA and CDR2 SQIVND (reference sequence). The CDR3 is CASSRSPEDPSSYEQYF. The CDR3, as DNA: TGTGCCAGTTCCCGGTCCCCCGAAGACCCGAGCTCCTACGAGCAGTACTTC. Full variable domain (outside the CDR3, taken from reference TRBV19 and TRBJ2-7): DGGITQSPKYLFRKEGQNVTLSCEQNLNHDAMYWYRQDPGQGLRLIYYSQIVNDFQKGDIAEGYSVSREKKESFPLTVTSAQKNPTAFYLCASSRSPEDPSSYEQYFGPGTRLTVT.

The chain joins TRBV11-1 to TRBJ2-7; the D call may be TRBD1 or TRBD2 (5 bases each). CDR3 length: 16 residues. Germline values: CDR1 SGHAT, CDR2 FQDESV (reference sequence). V lost 2 bases and J lost 5, with 19 bases in between. The CDR3 DNA reads as TGTGCCAGCAGCTTATTGGGTGGGACCCTCGCCAACGAGCAGTACTTC. Amino acids: CASSLLGGTLANEQYF.

This clonotype was seen repeatedly, ten times or more. CDR3 DNA sequence: TGCAGTGCTAGAGGTCCAGGGGAGTCAGGGGAGCTGTTTTTT. It translates to CSARGPGESGELFF. The chain combines TRBV20-1 with TRBJ2-2, with D maybe TRBD1 (6 bases). The germline gives CDR1 DFQATT, CDR2 SNEGSKA (reference sequence). The CDR3 contains 14 residues. Trimming stripped 1 base from V and 8 bases from J, with 14 bases between.